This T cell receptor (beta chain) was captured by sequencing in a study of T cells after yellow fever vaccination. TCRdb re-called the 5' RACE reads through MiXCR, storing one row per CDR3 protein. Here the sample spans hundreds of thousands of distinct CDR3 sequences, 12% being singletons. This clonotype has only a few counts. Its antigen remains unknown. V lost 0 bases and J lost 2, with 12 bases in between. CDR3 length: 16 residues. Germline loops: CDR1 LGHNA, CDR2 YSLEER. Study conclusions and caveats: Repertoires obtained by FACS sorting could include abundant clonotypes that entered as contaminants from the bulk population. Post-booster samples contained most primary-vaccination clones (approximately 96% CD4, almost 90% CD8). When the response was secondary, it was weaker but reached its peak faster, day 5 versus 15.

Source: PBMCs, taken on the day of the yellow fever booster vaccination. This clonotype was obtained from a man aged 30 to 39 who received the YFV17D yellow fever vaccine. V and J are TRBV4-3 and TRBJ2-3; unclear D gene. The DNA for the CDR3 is TGCGCCAGCAGCCAAGATCGGTTCCTTAACACAGATACGCAGTATTTT. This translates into CASSQDRFLNTDTQYF.